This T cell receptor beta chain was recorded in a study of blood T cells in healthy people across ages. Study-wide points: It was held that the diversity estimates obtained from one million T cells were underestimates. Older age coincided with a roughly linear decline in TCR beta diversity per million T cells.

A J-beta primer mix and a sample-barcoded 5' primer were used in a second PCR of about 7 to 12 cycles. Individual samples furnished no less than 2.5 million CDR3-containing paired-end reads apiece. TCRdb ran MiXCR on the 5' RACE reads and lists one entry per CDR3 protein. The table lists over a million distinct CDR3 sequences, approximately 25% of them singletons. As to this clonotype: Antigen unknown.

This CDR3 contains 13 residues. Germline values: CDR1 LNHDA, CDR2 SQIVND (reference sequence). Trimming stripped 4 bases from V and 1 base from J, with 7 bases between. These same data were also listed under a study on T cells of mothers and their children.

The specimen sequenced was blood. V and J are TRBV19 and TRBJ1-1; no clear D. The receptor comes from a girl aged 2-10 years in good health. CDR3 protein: CASSNTENTEAFF. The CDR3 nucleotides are TGTGCCAGTAGTAATACAGAGAACACTGAAGCTTTCTTT.